This TCR beta chain was found in a study of T and B cells in COVID-19 patients. General study results and limits: The recovered cohort had thousands of exclusive TCR clusters, including 25 to 35 low generation probability clusters.

Multiplex PCR with BIOMED2 TRB-A/B primer pools amplified TRB rearrangements. TCRdb reprocessed the multiplex PCR reads with MiXCR, giving one entry per CDR3 protein. The table includes approximately 15,000 distinct CDR3 sequences, about 26% detected once. Germline V gives CDR1 MNHEY, CDR2 SVGAGI. V gave up 6 bases and J gave up 2 bases; unmatched junction bases: 6. This CDR3 comprises 16 residues. Each TRB amplification used roughly 230-550 ng of genomic DNA from blood. By sample fraction, this clonotype is medium-sized. Its cognate antigen is unknown. This TCR was sampled from a human donor who had recovered from COVID-19. This chain connects TRBV6-5 to TRBJ2-2; 10 bases map to TRBD2. Sequencing was done on a sample of blood. CDR3 nucleotide sequence: TGTGCCAGCAGCCGTAGACTAGCGGGTAACACCGGGGAGCTGTTTTTT. Amino acids: CASSRRLAGNTGELFF.